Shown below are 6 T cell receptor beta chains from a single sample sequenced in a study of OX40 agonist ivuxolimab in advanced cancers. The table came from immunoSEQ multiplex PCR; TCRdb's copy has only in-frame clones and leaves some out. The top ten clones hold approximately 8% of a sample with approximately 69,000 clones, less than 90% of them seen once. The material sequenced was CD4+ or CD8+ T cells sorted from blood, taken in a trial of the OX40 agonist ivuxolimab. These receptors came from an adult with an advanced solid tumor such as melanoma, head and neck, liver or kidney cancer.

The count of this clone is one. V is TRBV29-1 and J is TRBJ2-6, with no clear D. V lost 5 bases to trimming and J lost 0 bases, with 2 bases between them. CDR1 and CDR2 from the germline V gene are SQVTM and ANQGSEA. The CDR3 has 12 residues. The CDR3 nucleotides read TGCAGCGTTACCTCTGGGGCCAACGTCCTGACTTTC. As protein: CSVTSGANVLTF.

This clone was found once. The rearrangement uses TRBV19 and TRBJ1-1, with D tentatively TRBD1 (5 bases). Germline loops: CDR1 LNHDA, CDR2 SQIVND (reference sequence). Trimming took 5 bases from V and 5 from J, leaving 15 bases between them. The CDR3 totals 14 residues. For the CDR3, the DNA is TGTGCCAGTAGTGGGACGGAGTGGGTAACTGAAGCTTTCTTT. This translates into CASSGTEWVTEAFF.

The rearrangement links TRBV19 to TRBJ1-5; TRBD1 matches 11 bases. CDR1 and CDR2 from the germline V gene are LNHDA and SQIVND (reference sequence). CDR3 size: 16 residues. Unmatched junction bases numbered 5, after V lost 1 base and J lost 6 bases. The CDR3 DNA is TGTGCCAGTAGTATAGGAGGGACAGGGGGTAGTCAGCCCCAGCATTTT. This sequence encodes CASSIGGTGGSQPQHF.

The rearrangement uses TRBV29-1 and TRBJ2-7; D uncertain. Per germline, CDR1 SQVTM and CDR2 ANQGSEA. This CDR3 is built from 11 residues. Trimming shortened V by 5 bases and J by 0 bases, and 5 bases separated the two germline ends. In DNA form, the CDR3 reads TGCAGCGTTACCAGCTCCTACGAGCAGTACTTC. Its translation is CSVTSSYEQYF.

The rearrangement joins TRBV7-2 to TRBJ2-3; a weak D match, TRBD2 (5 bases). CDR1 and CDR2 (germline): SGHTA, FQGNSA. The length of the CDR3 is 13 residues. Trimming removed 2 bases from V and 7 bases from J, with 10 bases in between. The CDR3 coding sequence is TGTGCCAGCAGCTTACCGGGGATGAATACGCAGTATTTT. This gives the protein CASSLPGMNTQYF.

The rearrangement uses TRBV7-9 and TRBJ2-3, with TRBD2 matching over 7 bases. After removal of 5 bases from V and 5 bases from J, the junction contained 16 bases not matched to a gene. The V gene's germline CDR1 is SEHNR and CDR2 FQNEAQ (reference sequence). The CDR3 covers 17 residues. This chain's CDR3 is CASSLPRLAPLLDTQYF. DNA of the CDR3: TGTGCCAGCAGCCTTCCTAGACTAGCTCCTTTGTTAGATACGCAGTATTTT.